The 11 T cell receptor beta chains reported below all come from one sample, sequenced in a study of cytomegalovirus exposure and HLA in healthy donors. The PCR used 60 Vbeta and 13 Jbeta primers. Sequenced by immunoSEQ multiplex PCR; TCRdb stores in-frame clones only, minus some. Of 150,000 or so clones detected, just under 75% appear once; the ten largest clones hold 1.6%. Material: PBMCs. These TCRs come from a woman aged 18-29 years in good health and CMV-seronegative.

This clone appeared a few times. The rearrangement links TRBV6-4 to TRBJ2-1; 9 bases match TRBD1. The germline CDR1 and CDR2 sequences are MRHNA and SNTAGT. J was trimmed by 6 bases and V by 5 bases; bases with no gene match: 8. The length of the CDR3 is 15 residues. CDR3 in amino acids: CASSTIPGQGNEQFF. CDR3 sequence (DNA): TGTGCCAGCAGTACCATCCCGGGACAGGGCAATGAGCAGTTCTTC.

This chain's CDR3 is CASSNPGGHQPQHF. The CDR3 coding sequence is TGTGCCAGCAGCAACCCCGGAGGTCATCAGCCCCAGCATTTT. The chain couples TRBV7-6 to TRBJ1-5; D uncertain. CDR3 length equals 14 residues. V gave up 5 bases and J gave up 5 bases, with 13 bases separating them. The germline CDR1 and CDR2 sequences are SGHVS and FNYEAQ.

The CDR3 protein is CASSDVGGGSYNEQFF. DNA for the CDR3: TGTGCCAGCAGTGACGTGGGGGGAGGCTCCTACAATGAGCAGTTCTTC. The chain couples TRBV6-4 to TRBJ2-1, with D perhaps TRBD2 (6 bases). Trimming took off 2 bases at V and 0 bases at J, with 11 bases between the two ends. Germline values: CDR1 MRHNA, CDR2 SNTAGT. CDR3 length: 16 residues.

The genes are TRBV6-5 and TRBJ2-3; weak D call: TRBD1 (6 bases). CDR3 length: 14 amino acids. Germline CDR1 is MNHEY and CDR2 is SVGAGI. V lost 7 bases and J lost 3, with 14 bases in between. As DNA, the CDR3 is TGTGCCAGCAAACAGGGAAGCCAAACAGATACGCAGTATTTT. Its translation: CASKQGSQTDTQYF.

The rearrangement joins TRBV9 to TRBJ1-1; 8 bases map to TRBD1. The CDR3 totals 15 residues. Germline assignment: CDR1 SGDLS and CDR2 YYNGEE. V dropped 4 bases and J dropped 3; count of bases not matched to a gene: 8. The CDR3 nucleotides are TGTGCCAGCAGCCCCCCAGGGGGCGCGTACACTGAAGCTTTCTTT. Its translation: CASSPPGGAYTEAFF.

In its sample, this clone was seen a few times. The gene calls are TRBV9 and TRBJ1-1; no clear D. Germline lookup yields CDR1 SGDLS and CDR2 YYNGEE. CDR3 size: 15 residues. V lost 0 bases and J 1 base, leaving 10 bases between the germline ends. This CDR3 reads CASSVETVGNTEAFF. The CDR3 nucleotides read TGTGCCAGCAGCGTAGAAACAGTGGGGAACACTGAAGCTTTCTTT.

The rearrangement joins TRBV5-6 to TRBJ2-5; TRBD2 matches at 9 bases. The germline V gene has CDR1 SGHDT and CDR2 YYEEEE. The CDR3 loop spans 14 amino acids. V was pared by 4 bases and J by 4 bases, with 5 bases of the junction left unmatched. CDR3 loop: CASSDAGGGETQYF. CDR3 coding DNA: TGTGCCAGCAGCGACGCGGGGGGGGGAGAGACCCAGTACTTC.

DNA of the CDR3: TGTGCCAGCAGTCAAAGCCCATACTCTGAGCAGTTCTTC. As protein: CASSQSPYSEQFF. The chain recombines TRBV2 with TRBJ2-1; no reliable D call. V lost 5 bases, J lost 9 bases, and 14 bases lay in between. Per germline, CDR1 SNHLY and CDR2 FYNNEI. CDR3 length: 13 amino acids.

DNA of the CDR3: TGTGCCAGCAGCTCGGGCCTCGTGAGGGCGGTGGACTACGAGCAGTACTTC. Its translation is CASSSGLVRAVDYEQYF. The chain has TRBV7-9 and TRBJ2-7, with D maybe TRBD2 (5 bases). Germline CDR1 is SEHNR and CDR2 is FQNEAQ (reference sequence). The CDR3 extends over 17 amino acids. V was pared by 4 bases and J by 3 bases, with 22 bases between.

The chain uses TRBV18 and TRBJ2-1; D remains ambiguous. Germline assignment: CDR1 KGHSH and CDR2 LQKENI. V was clipped by 3 bases and J by 0 bases, with 3 bases between them. The CDR3 is 13 amino acids. CDR3 region: CASSPISYNEQFF. CDR3 nucleotide sequence: TGTGCCAGCTCACCTATCTCCTACAATGAGCAGTTCTTC.

This chain uses TRBV7-9 with TRBJ2-3; 9 nucleotides line up with TRBD2. The CDR3 runs to 15 residues. Germline V gene lookup returns CDR1 SEHNR and CDR2 FQNEAQ (reference sequence). V gave up 5 bases and J gave up 2 bases; unmatched junction bases: 5. DNA of the CDR3: TGTGCCAGCAGCAAGACTAGCGGTTCCACAGATACGCAGTATTTT. It is translated as CASSKTSGSTDTQYF.